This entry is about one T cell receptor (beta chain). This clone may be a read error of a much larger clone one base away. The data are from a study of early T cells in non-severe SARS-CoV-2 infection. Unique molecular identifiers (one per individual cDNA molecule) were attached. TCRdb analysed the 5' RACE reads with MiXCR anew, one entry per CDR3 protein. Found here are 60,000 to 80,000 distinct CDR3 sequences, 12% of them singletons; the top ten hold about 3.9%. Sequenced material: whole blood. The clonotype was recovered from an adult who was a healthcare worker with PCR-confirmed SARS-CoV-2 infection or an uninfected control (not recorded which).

The CDR3 reads CASSLLAGGPGELFF. CDR3 nucleotide sequence: TGTGCCAGCAGCTTGTTAGCGGGAGGGCCCGGGGAGCTGTTTTTT. This chain links TRBV7-9 with TRBJ2-2; 11 bases match TRBD2. Germline V gene sequence: CDR1 SEHNR, CDR2 FQNEAQ (reference sequence). This CDR3 contains 15 residues. V lost 3 bases to trimming and J lost 6 bases; unmatched junction nucleotides: 3.